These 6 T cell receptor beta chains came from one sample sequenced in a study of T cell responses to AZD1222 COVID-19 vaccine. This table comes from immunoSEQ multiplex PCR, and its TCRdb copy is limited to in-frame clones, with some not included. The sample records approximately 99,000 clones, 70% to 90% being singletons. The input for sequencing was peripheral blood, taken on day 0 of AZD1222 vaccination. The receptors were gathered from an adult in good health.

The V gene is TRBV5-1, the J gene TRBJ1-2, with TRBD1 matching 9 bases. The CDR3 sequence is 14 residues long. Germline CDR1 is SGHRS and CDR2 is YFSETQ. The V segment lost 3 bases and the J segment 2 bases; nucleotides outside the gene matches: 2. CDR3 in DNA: TGCGCCAGCAGCTGGGGACAGGGAAACTATGGCTACACCTTC. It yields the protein CASSWGQGNYGYTF. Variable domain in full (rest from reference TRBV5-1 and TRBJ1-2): KAGVTQTPRYLIKTRGQQVTLSCSPISGHRSVSWYQQTPGQGLQFLFEYFSETQRNKGNFPGRFSGRQFSNSRSEMNVSTLELGDSALYLCASSWGQGNYGYTFGSGTRLTVV.

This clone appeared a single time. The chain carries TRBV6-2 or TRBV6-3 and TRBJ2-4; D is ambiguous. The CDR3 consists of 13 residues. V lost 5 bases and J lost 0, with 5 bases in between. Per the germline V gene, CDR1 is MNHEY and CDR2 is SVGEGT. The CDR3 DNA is TGTGCCAGCAGTAGAGTAGCCAAAAACATTCAGTACTTC. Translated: CASSRVAKNIQYF.

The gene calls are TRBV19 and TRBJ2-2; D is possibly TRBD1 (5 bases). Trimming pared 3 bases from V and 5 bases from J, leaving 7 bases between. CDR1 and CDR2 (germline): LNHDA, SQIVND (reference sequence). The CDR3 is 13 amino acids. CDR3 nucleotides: TGTGCCAGTAGTATTAGGGGAACCGGGGAGCTGTTTTTT. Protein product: CASSIRGTGELFF.

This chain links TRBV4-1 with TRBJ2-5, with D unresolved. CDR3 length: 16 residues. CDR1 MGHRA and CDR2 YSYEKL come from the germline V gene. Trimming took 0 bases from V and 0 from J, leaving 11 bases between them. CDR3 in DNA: TGCGCCAGCAGCCAAGATCTGGGTTTTTACCAAGAGACCCAGTACTTC. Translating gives CASSQDLGFYQETQYF.

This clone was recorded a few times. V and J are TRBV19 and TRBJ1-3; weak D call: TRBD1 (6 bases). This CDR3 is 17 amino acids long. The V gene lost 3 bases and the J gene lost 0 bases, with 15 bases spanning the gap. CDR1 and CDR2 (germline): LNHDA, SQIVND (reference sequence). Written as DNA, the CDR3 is TGTGCCAGTAGTATCCAGGGGTTACCCTACTCTGGAAACACCATATATTTT. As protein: CASSIQGLPYSGNTIYF. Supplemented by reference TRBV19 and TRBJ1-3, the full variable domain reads DGGITQSPKYLFRKEGQNVTLSCEQNLNHDAMYWYRQDPGQGLRLIYYSQIVNDFQKGDIAEGYSVSREKKESFPLTVTSAQKNPTAFYLCASSIQGLPYSGNTIYFGEGSWLTVV.

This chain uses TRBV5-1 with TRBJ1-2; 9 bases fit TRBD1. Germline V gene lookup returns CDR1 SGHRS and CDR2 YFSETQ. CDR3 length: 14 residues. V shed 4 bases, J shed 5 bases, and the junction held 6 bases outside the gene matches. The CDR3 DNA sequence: TGCGCCAGCAGCGAAGGACAGGGGCGGTATGGCTACACCTTC. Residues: CASSEGQGRYGYTF.